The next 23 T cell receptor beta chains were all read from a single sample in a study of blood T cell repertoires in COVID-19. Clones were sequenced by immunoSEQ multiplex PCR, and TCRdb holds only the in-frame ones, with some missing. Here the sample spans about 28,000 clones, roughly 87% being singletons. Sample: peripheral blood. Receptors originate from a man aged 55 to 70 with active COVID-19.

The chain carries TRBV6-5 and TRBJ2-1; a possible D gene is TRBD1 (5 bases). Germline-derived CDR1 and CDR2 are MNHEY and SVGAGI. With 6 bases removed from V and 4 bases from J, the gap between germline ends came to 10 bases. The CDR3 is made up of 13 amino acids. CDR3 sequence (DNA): TGTGCCAGCAGCCCAACAGGATACAATGAGCAGTTCTTC. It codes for CASSPTGYNEQFF.

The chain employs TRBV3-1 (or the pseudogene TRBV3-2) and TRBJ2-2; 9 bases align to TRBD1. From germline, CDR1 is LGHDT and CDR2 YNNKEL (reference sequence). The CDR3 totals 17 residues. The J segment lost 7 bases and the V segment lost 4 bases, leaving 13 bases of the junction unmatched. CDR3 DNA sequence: TGTGCCAGCAGCCCCCGGGACAGGGATCTTTTATACGGGGAGCTGTTTTTT. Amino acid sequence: CASSPRDRDLLYGELFF.

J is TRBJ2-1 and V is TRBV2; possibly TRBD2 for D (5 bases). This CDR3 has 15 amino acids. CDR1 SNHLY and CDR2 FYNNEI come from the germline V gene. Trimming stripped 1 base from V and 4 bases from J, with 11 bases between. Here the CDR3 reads CASSEVRGRYNEQFF. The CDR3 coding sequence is TGTGCCAGCAGTGAAGTCCGGGGAAGGTACAATGAGCAGTTCTTC. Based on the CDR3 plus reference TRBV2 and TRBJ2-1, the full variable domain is EPEVTQTPSHQVTQMGQEVILRCVPISNHLYFYWYRQILGQKVEFLVSFYNNEISEKSEIFDDQFSVERPDGSNFTLKIRSTKLEDSAMYFCASSEVRGRYNEQFFGPGTRLTVL.

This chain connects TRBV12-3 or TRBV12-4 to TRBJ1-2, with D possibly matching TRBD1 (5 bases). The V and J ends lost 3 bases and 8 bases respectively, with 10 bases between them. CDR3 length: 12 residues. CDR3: CASSFHQGGYTF. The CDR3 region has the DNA TGTGCCAGCAGTTTTCACCAGGGAGGCTACACCTTC.

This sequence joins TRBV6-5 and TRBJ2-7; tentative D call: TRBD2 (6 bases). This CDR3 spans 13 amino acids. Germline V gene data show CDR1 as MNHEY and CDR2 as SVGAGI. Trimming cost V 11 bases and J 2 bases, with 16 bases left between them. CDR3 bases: TGTGCCCTGGAGGGCGGTAACGCCTACGAGCAGTACTTC. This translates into CALEGGNAYEQYF.

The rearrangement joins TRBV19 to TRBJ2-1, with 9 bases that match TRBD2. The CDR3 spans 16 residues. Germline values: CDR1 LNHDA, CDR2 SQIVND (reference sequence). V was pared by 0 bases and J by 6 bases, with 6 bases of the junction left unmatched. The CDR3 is CASSIDSLAGINEQFF. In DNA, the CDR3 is TGTGCCAGTAGTATAGATTCCCTAGCGGGGATCAATGAGCAGTTCTTC.

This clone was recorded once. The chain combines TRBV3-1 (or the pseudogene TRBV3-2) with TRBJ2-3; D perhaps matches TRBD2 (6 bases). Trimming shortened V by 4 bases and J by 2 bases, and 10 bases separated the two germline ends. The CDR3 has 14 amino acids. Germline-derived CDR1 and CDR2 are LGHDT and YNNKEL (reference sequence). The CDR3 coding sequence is TGTGCCAGCAGCCTGGGACTGACCACAGATACGCAGTATTTT. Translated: CASSLGLTTDTQYF.

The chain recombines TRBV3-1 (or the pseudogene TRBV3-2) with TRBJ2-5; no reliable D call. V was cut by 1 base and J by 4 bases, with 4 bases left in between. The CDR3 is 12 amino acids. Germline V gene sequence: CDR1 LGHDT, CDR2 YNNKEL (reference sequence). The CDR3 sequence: CASSQVRETQYF. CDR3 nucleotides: TGTGCCAGCAGCCAAGTGCGAGAGACCCAGTACTTC.

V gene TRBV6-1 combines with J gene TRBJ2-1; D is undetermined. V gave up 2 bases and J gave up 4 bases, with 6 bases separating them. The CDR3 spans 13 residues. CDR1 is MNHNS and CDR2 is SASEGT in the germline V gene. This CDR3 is CASSEQDYNEQFF. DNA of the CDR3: TGTGCCAGCAGTGAACAGGATTACAATGAGCAGTTCTTC.

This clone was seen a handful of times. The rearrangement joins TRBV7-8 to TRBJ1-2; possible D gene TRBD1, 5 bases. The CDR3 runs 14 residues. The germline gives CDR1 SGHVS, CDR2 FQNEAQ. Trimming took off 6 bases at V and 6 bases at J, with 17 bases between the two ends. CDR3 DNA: TGTGCCAGCAGGAAAAGTGGGGCCTGGAATGGCTACACCTTC. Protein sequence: CASRKSGAWNGYTF.

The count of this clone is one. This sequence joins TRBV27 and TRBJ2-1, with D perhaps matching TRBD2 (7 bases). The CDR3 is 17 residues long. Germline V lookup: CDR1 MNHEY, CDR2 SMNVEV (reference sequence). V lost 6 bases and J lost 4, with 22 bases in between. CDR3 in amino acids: CASSLPGARGAYNEQFF. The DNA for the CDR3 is TGTGCCAGCAGCCTTCCCGGGGCCCGGGGGGCTTACAATGAGCAGTTCTTC.

The CDR3 DNA reads as TGTGCCAGTAGTTGGGGGGGCGCAGAGACTGAAGCTTTCTTT. Translation gives CASSWGGAETEAFF. The chain combines TRBV19 with TRBJ1-1; a weak D match, TRBD1 (6 bases). In germline, CDR1 is LNHDA, CDR2 SQIVND (reference sequence). The V end lost 5 bases, the J end lost 5 bases, and 15 bases lay between the germline ends. The length of the CDR3 is 14 residues. Full variable domain (rest looked up from reference TRBV19 and TRBJ1-1): DGGITQSPKYLFRKEGQNVTLSCEQNLNHDAMYWYRQDPGQGLRLIYYSQIVNDFQKGDIAEGYSVSREKKESFPLTVTSAQKNPTAFYLCASSWGGAETEAFFGQGTRLTVV.

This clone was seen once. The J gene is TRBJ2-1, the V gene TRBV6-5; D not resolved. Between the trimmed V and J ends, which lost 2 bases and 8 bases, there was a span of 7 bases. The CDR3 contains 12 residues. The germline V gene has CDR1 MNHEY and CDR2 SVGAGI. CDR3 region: CASSYNHYEQFF. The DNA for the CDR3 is TGTGCCAGCAGTTACAATCACTATGAGCAGTTCTTC.

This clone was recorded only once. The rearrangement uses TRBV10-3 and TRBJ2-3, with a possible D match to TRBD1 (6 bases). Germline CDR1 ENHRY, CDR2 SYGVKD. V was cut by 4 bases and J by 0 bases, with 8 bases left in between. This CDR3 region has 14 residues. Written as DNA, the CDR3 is TGTGCCATCAGTGTACAGGGTAGCACAGATACGCAGTATTTT. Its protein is CAISVQGSTDTQYF.

The DNA for the CDR3 is TGTGCCAGCAGCGTAACCGGGTTAAACACTGAAGCTTTCTTT. It translates to CASSVTGLNTEAFF. The chain joins TRBV9 to TRBJ1-1; D gene ambiguous. This CDR3 is 14 amino acids long. The V end was cut by 1 base, the J end by 2 bases, with 9 bases between. From germline, CDR1 is SGDLS and CDR2 YYNGEE. Filled out from reference TRBV9 and TRBJ1-1, the complete variable domain reads DSGVTQTPKHLITATGQRVTLRCSPRSGDLSVYWYQQSLDQGLQFLIQYYNGEERAKGNILERFSAQQFPDLHSELNLSSLELGDSALYFCASSVTGLNTEAFFGQGTRLTVV.

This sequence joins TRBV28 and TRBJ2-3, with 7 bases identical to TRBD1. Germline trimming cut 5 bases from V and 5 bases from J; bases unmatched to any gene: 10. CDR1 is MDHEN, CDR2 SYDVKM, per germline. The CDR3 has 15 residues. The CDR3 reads CASSKTGKWRDTQYF. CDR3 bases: TGTGCCAGCAGTAAGACAGGGAAGTGGCGAGATACGCAGTATTTT.

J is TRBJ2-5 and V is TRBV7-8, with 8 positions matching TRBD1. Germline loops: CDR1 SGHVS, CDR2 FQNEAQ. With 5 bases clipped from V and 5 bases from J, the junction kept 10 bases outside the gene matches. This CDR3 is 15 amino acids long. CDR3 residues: CASSQLQGAGETQYF. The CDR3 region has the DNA TGTGCCAGCAGCCAACTTCAGGGGGCTGGGGAGACCCAGTACTTC.

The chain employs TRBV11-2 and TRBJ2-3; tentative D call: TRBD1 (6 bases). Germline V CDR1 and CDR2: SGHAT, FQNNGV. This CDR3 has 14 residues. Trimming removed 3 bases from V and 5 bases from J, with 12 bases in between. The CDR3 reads CASSFNPRGDTQYF. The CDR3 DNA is TGTGCCAGCAGCTTTAATCCCAGGGGAGATACGCAGTATTTT.

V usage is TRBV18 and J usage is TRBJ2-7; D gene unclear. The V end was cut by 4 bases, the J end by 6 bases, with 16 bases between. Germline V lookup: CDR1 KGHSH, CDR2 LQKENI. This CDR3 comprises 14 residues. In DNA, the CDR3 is TGTGCCAGCTCACGATCGACTGGAGAAAGCGAGCAGTACTTC. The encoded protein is CASSRSTGESEQYF.

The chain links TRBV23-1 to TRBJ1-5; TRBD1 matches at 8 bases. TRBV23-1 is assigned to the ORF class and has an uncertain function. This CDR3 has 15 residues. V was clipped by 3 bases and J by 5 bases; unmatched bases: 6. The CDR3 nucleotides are TGCGCCAGCAGTCAGGCCAGGGGGCGCGATCAGCCCCAGCATTTT. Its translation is CASSQARGRDQPQHF.

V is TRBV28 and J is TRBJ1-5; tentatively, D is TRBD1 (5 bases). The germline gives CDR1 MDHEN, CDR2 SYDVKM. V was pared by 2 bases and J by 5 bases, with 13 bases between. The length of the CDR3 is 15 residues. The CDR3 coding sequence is TGTGCCAGCAGTTTAGGTCGGGGGTCCGATCAGCCCCAGCATTTT. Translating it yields CASSLGRGSDQPQHF.

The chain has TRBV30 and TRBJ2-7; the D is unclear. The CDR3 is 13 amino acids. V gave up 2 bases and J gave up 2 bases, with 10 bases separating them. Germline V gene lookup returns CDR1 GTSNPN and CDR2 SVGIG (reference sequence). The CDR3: CAWSHGQAYEQYF. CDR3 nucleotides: TGTGCCTGGAGTCATGGCCAGGCCTACGAGCAGTACTTC.

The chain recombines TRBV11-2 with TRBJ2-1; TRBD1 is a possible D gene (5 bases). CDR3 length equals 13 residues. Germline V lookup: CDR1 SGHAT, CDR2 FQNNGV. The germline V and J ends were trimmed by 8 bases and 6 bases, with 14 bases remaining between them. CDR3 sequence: CASEPAQGNEQFF. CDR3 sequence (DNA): TGTGCCAGCGAACCTGCCCAGGGCAATGAGCAGTTCTTC.